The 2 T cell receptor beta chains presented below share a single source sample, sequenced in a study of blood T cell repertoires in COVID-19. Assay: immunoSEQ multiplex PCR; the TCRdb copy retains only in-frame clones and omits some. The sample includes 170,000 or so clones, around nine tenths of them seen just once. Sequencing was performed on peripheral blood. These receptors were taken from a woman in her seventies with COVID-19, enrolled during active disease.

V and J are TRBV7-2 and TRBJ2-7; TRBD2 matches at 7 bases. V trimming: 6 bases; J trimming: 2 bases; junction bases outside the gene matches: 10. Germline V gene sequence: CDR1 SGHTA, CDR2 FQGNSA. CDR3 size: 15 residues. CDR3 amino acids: CASRGGGSSTYEQYF. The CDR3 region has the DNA TGTGCCAGCAGGGGCGGGGGAAGTAGTACCTACGAGCAGTACTTC.

The CDR3 DNA reads TGTGCCAGCAGCCATGACGGGGGGAGCTCCTACAATGAGCAGTTCTTC. Residues: CASSHDGGSSYNEQFF. The rearrangement joins TRBV3-1 (or the pseudogene TRBV3-2) to TRBJ2-1; 7 nucleotides agree with TRBD2. The CDR3 has 16 amino acids. The J segment lost 0 bases and the V segment lost 3 bases, leaving 5 bases of the junction unmatched. Germline V gene lookup returns CDR1 LGHDT and CDR2 YNNKEL (reference sequence).